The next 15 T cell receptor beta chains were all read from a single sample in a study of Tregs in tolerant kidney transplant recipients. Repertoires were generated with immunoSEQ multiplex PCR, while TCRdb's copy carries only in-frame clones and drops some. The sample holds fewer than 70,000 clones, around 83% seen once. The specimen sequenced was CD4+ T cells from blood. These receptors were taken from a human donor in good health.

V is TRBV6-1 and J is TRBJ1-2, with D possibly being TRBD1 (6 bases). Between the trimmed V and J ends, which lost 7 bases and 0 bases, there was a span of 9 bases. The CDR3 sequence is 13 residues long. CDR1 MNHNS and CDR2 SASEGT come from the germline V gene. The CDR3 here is CASNREANYGYTF. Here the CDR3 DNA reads TGTGCCAGCAACAGGGAGGCTAACTATGGCTACACCTTC.

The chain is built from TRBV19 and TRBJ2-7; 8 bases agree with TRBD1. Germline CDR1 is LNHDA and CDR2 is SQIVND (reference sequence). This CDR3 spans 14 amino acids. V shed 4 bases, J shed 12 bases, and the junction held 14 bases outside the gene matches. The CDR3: CASSRGTGGGSRYF. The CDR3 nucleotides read TGTGCCAGTAGTAGGGGGACAGGAGGAGGCTCGCGGTACTTC.

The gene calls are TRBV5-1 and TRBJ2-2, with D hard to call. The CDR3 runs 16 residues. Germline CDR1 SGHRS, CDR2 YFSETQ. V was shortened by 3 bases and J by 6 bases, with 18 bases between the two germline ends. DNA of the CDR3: TGCGCCAGCAGCTCGACGAATTTAGCTGGGGCCGGGGAGCTGTTTTTT. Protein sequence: CASSSTNLAGAGELFF.

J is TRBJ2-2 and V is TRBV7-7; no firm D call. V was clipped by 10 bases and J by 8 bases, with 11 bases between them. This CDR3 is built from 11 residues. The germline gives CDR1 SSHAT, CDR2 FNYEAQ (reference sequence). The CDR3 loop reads CATAVGGELFF. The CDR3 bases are TGTGCCACCGCAGTAGGGGGGGAGCTGTTTTTT.

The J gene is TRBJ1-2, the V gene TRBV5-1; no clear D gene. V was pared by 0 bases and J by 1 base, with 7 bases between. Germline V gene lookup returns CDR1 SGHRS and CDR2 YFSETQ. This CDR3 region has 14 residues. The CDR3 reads CASSLDPGNYGYTF. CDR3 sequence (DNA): TGCGCCAGCAGCTTGGATCCCGGTAACTATGGCTACACCTTC.

For the CDR3, the DNA is TGTGCCACCACTCCCGGGGCTAATGAAAAACTGTTTTTT. Amino acid sequence: CATTPGANEKLFF. The chain links TRBV6-1 to TRBJ1-4; D is unresolved. CDR1 and CDR2 (germline): MNHNS, SASEGT. V dropped 10 bases and J dropped 3 bases, with 12 bases sitting between them. CDR3 length: 13 residues.

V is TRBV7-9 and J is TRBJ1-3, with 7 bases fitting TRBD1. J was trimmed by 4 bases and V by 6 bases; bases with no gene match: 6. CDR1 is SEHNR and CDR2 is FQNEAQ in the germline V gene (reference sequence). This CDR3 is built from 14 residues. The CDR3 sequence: CASRFGTEGNTIYF. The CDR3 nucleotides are TGTGCCAGCAGGTTCGGGACAGAGGGAAACACCATATATTTT.

The CDR3 DNA reads as TGTGCCAGCAGCCAGACAGGGGGGGATCAGCCCCAGCATTTT. It codes for CASSQTGGDQPQHF. The chain has TRBV6-5 and TRBJ1-5; 9 bases are a match to TRBD1. CDR1 is MNHEY and CDR2 is SVGAGI in the germline V gene. This CDR3 region has 14 residues. The ends lost 6 bases at V and 5 bases at J; junction bases unmatched: 5.

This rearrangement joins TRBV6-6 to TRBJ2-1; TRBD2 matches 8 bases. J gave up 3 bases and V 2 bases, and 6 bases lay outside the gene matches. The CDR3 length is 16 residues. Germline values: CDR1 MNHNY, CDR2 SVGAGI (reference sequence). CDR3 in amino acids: CASSYAREALYNEQFF. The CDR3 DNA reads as TGTGCCAGCAGTTACGCGCGGGAGGCTCTCTACAATGAGCAGTTCTTC.

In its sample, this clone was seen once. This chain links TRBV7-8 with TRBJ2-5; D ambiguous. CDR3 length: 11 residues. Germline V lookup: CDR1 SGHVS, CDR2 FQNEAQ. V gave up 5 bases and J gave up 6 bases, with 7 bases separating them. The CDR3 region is CASSPLKTQYF. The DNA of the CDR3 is TGTGCCAGCAGCCCCTTAAAGACCCAGTACTTC.

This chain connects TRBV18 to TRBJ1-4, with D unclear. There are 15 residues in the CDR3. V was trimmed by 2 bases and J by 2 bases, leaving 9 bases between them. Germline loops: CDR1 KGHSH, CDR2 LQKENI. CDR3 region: CASSPDVTTNEKLFF. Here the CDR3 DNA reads TGTGCCAGCTCACCAGACGTCACGACTAATGAAAAACTGTTTTTT.

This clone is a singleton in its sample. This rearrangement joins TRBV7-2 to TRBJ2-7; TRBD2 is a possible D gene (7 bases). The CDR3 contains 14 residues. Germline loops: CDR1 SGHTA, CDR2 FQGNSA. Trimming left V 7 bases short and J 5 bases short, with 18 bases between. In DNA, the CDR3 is TGTGCCAGCACCTGGGGGGGCCCCAGGAACGAGCAGTACTTC. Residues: CASTWGGPRNEQYF. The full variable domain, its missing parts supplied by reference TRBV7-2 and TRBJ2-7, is GAGVSQSPSNKVTEKGKDVELRCDPISGHTALYWYRQSLGQGLEFLIYFQGNSAPDKSGLPSDRFSAERTGGSVSTLTIQRTQQEDSAVYLCASTWGGPRNEQYFGPGTRLTVT.

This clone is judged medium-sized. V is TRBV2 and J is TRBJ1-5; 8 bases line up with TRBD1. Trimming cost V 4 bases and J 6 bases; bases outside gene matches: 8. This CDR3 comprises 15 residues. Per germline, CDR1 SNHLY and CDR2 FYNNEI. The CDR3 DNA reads TGTGCCAGCAGTGCCCCAGGGGGCCGAAGTCAGCCCCAGCATTTT. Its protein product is CASSAPGGRSQPQHF.

The CDR3 loop is CASSVVSGAYNEQFF. The CDR3 DNA follows: TGTGCCAGCAGCGTAGTGAGCGGGGCCTACAATGAGCAGTTCTTC. This chain links TRBV9 with TRBJ2-1, with 7 bases lining up with TRBD2. CDR3 length: 15 amino acids. The junction had 2 bases not matched to a gene; V was cut back by 0 bases and J by 2 bases. The V gene's germline CDR1 is SGDLS and CDR2 YYNGEE.

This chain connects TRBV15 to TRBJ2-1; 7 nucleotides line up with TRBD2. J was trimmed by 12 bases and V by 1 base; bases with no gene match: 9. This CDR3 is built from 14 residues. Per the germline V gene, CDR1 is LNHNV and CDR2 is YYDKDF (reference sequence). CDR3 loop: CATSRAPSGRGQFF. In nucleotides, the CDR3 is TGTGCCACCAGCAGAGCTCCTAGCGGAAGGGGGCAGTTCTTC.